Ten or more counts support the clone carrying this T cell receptor beta chain. The antigen is unknown. The sample comes from a study of identical twins. Study results and limitations: Excess twin sharing in beta out-of-frame sequences was weaker.

TCRdb re-called the 5' RACE reads with MiXCR, one entry per CDR3 protein. This table has approximately 890,000 distinct CDR3 sequences, around an eighth appearing once. Germline CDR1 MDHEN, CDR2 SYDVKM. The CDR3 spans 15 residues. V trimming: 8 bases; J trimming: 2 bases; junction bases outside the gene matches: 12. This same sample was also part of a study on yellow fever vaccine responses in identical twins.

The chain employs TRBV28 and TRBJ2-7, with 7 bases fitting TRBD1. The sequenced material came from PBMCs. The receptor was derived from a woman between 18 and 29 years old in good health. The CDR3 sequence: CASRREEGGAYEQYF. DNA for the CDR3: TGTGCCAGCCGGCGAGAAGAAGGGGGCGCCTACGAGCAGTACTTC.